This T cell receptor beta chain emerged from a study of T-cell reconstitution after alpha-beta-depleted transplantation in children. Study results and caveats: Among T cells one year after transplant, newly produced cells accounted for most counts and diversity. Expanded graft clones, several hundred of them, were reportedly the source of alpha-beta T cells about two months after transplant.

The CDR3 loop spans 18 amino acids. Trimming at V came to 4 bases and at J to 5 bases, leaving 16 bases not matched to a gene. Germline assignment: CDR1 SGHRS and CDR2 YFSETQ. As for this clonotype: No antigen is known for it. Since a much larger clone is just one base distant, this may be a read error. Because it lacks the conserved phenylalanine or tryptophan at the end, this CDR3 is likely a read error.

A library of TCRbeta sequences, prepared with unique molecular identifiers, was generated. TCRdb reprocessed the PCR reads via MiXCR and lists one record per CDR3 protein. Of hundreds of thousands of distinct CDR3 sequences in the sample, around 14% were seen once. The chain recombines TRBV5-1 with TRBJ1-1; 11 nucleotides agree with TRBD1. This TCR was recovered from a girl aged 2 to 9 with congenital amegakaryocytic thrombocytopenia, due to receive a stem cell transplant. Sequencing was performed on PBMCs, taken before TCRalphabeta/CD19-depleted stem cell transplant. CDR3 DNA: TGCGCCAGCAGCCACCTTTTTTCGGGACAGGGGGATTGGACTGAAGCTTTCTCT. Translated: CASSHLFSGQGDWTEAFS.